Given below is one T cell receptor beta chain in context. Its antigen is unidentified. This specimen includes other DNA sequences encoding the same CDR3. The data are from a study of shared clonotypes between healthy human individuals. General study points: What naive subsets generally showed was a larger estimated richness than memory subsets showed. Sampling used blood alone; tissue repertoires probably differ. Clonotypes that were shared across a handful of donors made up roughly 5% of naive CD4 clonotypes. An expected dependence of interdonor clonotype sharing on sequencing depth was noted.

TCRdb's copy holds only in-frame clones and misses some; the assay was immunoSEQ multiplex PCR. This table has approximately 840,000 clones, 96% appearing once. CDR1 is LNHDA, CDR2 SQIVND, per germline (reference sequence). This CDR3 is built from 14 residues. The ends lost 3 bases at V and 6 bases at J; junction bases unmatched: 4. Naive CD8 cells, CD45RO-negative and positively selected for CCR7, excluded terminally differentiated effector memory CD45RA+ cells. Sequencing was done on a sample of naive CD8+ T cells sorted from blood. The chain employs TRBV19 and TRBJ2-1, with TRBD2 identical over 8 bases. The receptor was isolated from a man aged 25-45 years in good health. CDR3 DNA: TGTGCCAGTAGTATTCTGGGACTAGTCAATGAGCAGTTCTTC. Protein product: CASSILGLVNEQFF.